Listed here are 21 T cell receptor delta chains from one sample, sequenced in a study of γδ T cells in repeated Plasmodium falciparum infection. Bulk repertoires came from Vgamma9/Vdelta2+ or Vdelta2-negative gammadelta T cells flow-sorted from PBMC. TCRdb re-called the multiplex PCR reads through CATT. The sample yields tens of thousands of delta-chain clones, roughly 0.9% seen once. The sample consisted of gamma-delta T cells from blood. Source of these receptors: a pool of human donors (malaria-infected and uninfected, not separated).

On this clone itself: The likely explanation is a read error, given a far larger clone one base away. Other nucleotide sequences from this sample produce the same CDR3. The J gene is TRDJ2, the V gene TRDV2, with 8 bases matching TRDD3. The J gene, absent from TCRdb, was called here by matching the DNA to germline. With 1 base clipped from V and 0 bases from J, the junction kept 15 bases outside the gene matches. CDR1 is GEAIGNYY and CDR2 is EKD in the germline V gene. This CDR3 is built from 20 residues. CDR3 in amino acids: CACDTLGELRSDALTAQLFF. DNA of the CDR3: TGTGCCTGTGACACTCTGGGGGAACTCCGCTCAGACGCTTTGACAGCACAACTCTTCTTT.

For this clone: One base separates it from a far larger clone, so it is likely a read error. This sample also contains other DNA sequences that code for the same CDR3. This chain links TRDV2 with TRDJ2; D possibly corresponds to TRDD3 (5 bases). The J gene is not listed in TCRdb, so it was assigned here from a DNA match to germline. The germline V gene encodes CDR1 GEAIGNYY and CDR2 EKD. The CDR3 has 17 amino acids. Written as DNA, the CDR3 is TGTGCCTGTGACCCTTGGGGTCAAACCGTGGGGTCAGCGCAACTCTTCTTT. Protein sequence: CACDPWGQTVGSAQLFF.

To note about this clone: The translation of this DNA and the TCRdb protein of a much larger clone differ at residue 14, probably owing to a read error; the protein shown here is translated from the DNA. V is TRDV1 and J is TRDJ1; weak D call: TRDD2 (5 bases). TCRdb offers no J gene call, so here the DNA was matched to germline to obtain one. The V end was cut by 1 base, the J end by 3 bases, with 24 bases between. CDR1 and CDR2 from the germline V gene are TSWWSYY and QGS. The CDR3 loop spans 19 amino acids. The CDR3: CALGEPNSHTSSPSDKLIF. CDR3 coding DNA: TGTGCTCTTGGGGAACCAAACTCTCACACTTCTTCCCCCTCCGATAAACTCATCTTT.

This clone was counted only a few times. The protein given by TCRdb reflects a much larger clone and differs at residue 9 from this DNA's translation, likely from a read error; the protein shown is the DNA's translation. This rearrangement joins TRDV2 to TRDJ1; 10 bases are a match to TRDD3. The J gene, not given by TCRdb, was assigned here from a germline match of the nucleotide sequence. There are 15 residues in the CDR3. J lost 5 bases, V lost 5 bases, and 10 bases had no gene match. CDR1 and CDR2 (germline): GEAIGNYY, EKD. The CDR3 bases are TGTGCCTGTGTCGAACTGGGGGATCTGGAGGATAAACTCATCTTT. Amino acid sequence: CACVELGDLEDKLIF.

In its sample, this clone was seen a few times. The protein given by TCRdb reflects a much larger clone and differs at residue 4 from this DNA's translation, likely from a read error; the protein shown is the DNA's translation. The chain uses TRDV2 and TRDJ3, with 13 positions matching TRDD3. TCRdb does not report a J gene; here it was assigned by matching the DNA to germline references. The CDR3 has 22 residues. The germline gives CDR1 GEAIGNYY, CDR2 EKD. This CDR3 reads CACGTVLGDTRNHSWDTRQMFF. The DNA for the CDR3 is TGTGCCTGTGGCACCGTACTGGGGGATACGCGTAATCACTCCTGGGACACCCGACAGATGTTTTTC.

Only a few counts were recorded for this clone. TCRdb attributes to this sequence the protein of a much larger clone, which differs from the DNA translation at residue 9; a read error is likely, and the protein displayed is translated from the DNA. The chain recombines TRDV1 with TRDJ1, with TRDD3 identical over 10 bases. As TCRdb names no J gene, one was assigned here on the basis of a DNA match to germline. This CDR3 comprises 16 residues. Trimming cost V 11 bases and J 0 bases; bases outside gene matches: 12. CDR1 and CDR2 (germline): TSWWSYY, QGS. CDR3 sequence: CALRTGGLAYTDKLIF. CDR3 nucleotide sequence: TGTGCTTTAAGAACTGGGGGATTGGCGTACACCGATAAACTCATCTTT.

This clone was picked up a small number of times. The protein in TCRdb stems from a much larger clone and differs at residue 3 from this DNA's translation, likely a read error; here the protein is translated from the DNA. The chain uses TRDV2 and TRDJ1; 7 nucleotides align to TRDD3. Because TCRdb records no J gene, it was assigned here through a match of the DNA to germline. Germline V gene sequence: CDR1 GEAIGNYY, CDR2 EKD. This CDR3 has 20 amino acids. The CDR3 sequence is CARDPLGGGLVDGGTDKLIF. The CDR3 region has the DNA TGTGCCCGTGACCCTCTGGGAGGGGGATTGGTTGATGGAGGCACCGATAAACTCATCTTT.

Regarding this clone: The translation of this DNA and the TCRdb protein of a much larger clone differ at residue 3, probably owing to a read error; the protein shown here is translated from the DNA. The chain uses TRDV1 and TRDJ1; 11 positions match TRDD3. The J gene, absent from TCRdb, was called here by matching the DNA to germline. Germline V gene sequence: CDR1 TSWWSYY, CDR2 QGS. The CDR3 has 25 amino acids. CDR3 DNA: TGTGCTCCTGGGGAACGAAGTATCAGGTACCCCATTGTGGGGGATACGTTCGGGTACACCGATAAACTCATCTTT. Translating it yields CAPGERSIRYPIVGDTFGYTDKLIF.

This clone was seen many times. TCRdb records a much larger clone's protein for this DNA, with a difference at residue 14 that likely arises from a read error; the protein given is the translation of the DNA. The genes are TRDV1 and TRDJ1, with 7 bases that match TRDD3. CDR1 is TSWWSYY and CDR2 is QGS in the germline V gene. The CDR3 contains 16 residues. The CDR3 here is CALGEEADTCTDKPIF. The CDR3 DNA follows: TGTGCTCTTGGGGAAGAGGCGGATACGTGCACCGATAAACCCATCTTT.

This clone appeared a few times. TCRdb's protein for this DNA is that of a much larger clone and differs from the translation at residue 5, likely a read error; the protein shown is the DNA translation. This chain joins TRDV1 and TRDJ1, with a tentative D call TRDD2 (5 bases). Germline CDR1 TSWWSYY, CDR2 QGS. V lost 5 bases and J 0 bases, leaving 34 bases between the germline ends. The CDR3 spans 22 residues. The CDR3 coding sequence is TGTGCTCTTGGGAGATCCCCTTCGGTGGGACCGAATAAGACTAAGTACACCGATAAACTCATCTTT. Amino acid sequence: CALGRSPSVGPNKTKYTDKLIF.

This clone was recorded a few times. TCRdb has a much larger clone's protein, which differs at residue 4 from the translation of this DNA, likely because of a read error; what is shown is the protein translated from the DNA. The chain links TRDV2 to TRDJ2, with 7 bases that match TRDD3. The CDR3 extends over 19 amino acids. Per germline, CDR1 GEAIGNYY and CDR2 EKD. In DNA form, the CDR3 reads TGTGCCTGTAACACCGTAGCGGTACTGGGGTCCCATTTGACAGCACAACTCTTCTTT. Residues: CACNTVAVLGSHLTAQLFF.

This clone showed up just a few times. The protein TCRdb lists belongs to a much larger clone and differs from this DNA's translation at residue 16, which points to a read error; the protein shown is made from the DNA. Other nucleotide sequences in the sample specify the same CDR3. The chain employs TRDV2 and TRDJ3; TRDD3 aligns across 12 bases. Since TCRdb gives no J gene, matching the DNA to germline was used here to assign it. Looked up from germline, CDR1 is GEAIGNYY and CDR2 is EKD. There are 19 residues in the CDR3. CDR3 region: CACDTVLGDTSWDTRRMFF. The CDR3 DNA sequence: TGTGCCTGTGACACGGTACTGGGGGATACCTCCTGGGACACCCGACGGATGTTTTTC.

This clone was found a few times. It may be a read error: a sequence one base away is much more abundant. Other DNA sequences within the sample encode an identical CDR3. The V gene corresponds to TRDV2; no J gene was called; the D segment call TRDD3 is taken from the table without a DNA check. The CDR3 contains 19 residues. The germline gives CDR1 GEAIGNYY, CDR2 EKD. The CDR3 loop is CACDTLRVGDPNYTDKLIF. The CDR3 DNA follows: TGTGCCTGTGACACCCTACGAGTGGGGGATCCCAATTACACCGATAAACTCATTTTT.

This clone was seen a few times. TCRdb's listed protein matches a much larger clone and diverges from this DNA's translation at residue 16, likely through a read error; the protein shown comes from the DNA. The chain carries TRDV2 and TRDJ3, with 12 bases aligning to TRDD3. No J gene is reported in TCRdb; it was inferred here by comparing the DNA with germline. This CDR3 spans 19 amino acids. CDR1 GEAIGNYY and CDR2 EKD come from the germline V gene. CDR3 nucleotides: TGTGCCTGTGACTGGGTACTGGGGGATACCACCTGGGACACCCGACGGATGTTTTTC. Its protein product is CACDWVLGDTTWDTRRMFF.

This clone was seen a handful of times. A far more abundant clone sits one base away, making this likely a read error. The chain is built from TRDV1 and TRDJ1; tentative D call: TRDD3 (5 bases). Since TCRdb gives no J gene, matching the DNA to germline was used here to assign it. This CDR3 has 16 amino acids. Germline loops: CDR1 TSWWSYY, CDR2 QGS. Trimming removed 4 bases at V and 0 bases at J, with 15 bases between. The CDR3: CALGAGGAAYTDKLIF. DNA of the CDR3: TGTGCTCTTGGGGCTGGTGGGGCCGCGTACACCGATAAACTCATCTTT.

On this clone itself: This DNA's translation differs at residue 5 from TCRdb's protein, which comes from a much larger clone; a read error is likely, and the protein shown is translated from the DNA. The chain couples TRDV1 to TRDJ1, with TRDD3 identical over 8 bases. TCRdb is silent on the J gene; assignment here came from matching the DNA to germline. Germline V gene sequence: CDR1 TSWWSYY, CDR2 QGS. Trimming took 4 bases from V and 1 from J; bases not matched to a gene: 14. The CDR3 covers 18 residues. In nucleotides, the CDR3 is TGTGCTCTTGGGGGATGTTACACCTCCTGGGGGACCACCGATAAACTCATCTTT. This encodes CALGGCYTSWGTTDKLIF.

This clone was seen at least ten times. A read error likely explains why the TCRdb protein, taken from a much larger clone, differs from this DNA's translation at residue 5; the protein shown is translated from the DNA. The J gene is TRDJ1, the V gene TRDV2, with 7 bases that match TRDD3. The CDR3 loop spans 17 amino acids. Germline values: CDR1 GEAIGNYY, CDR2 EKD. V lost 3 bases, J lost 0 bases, and 12 bases stayed unmatched. CDR3 sequence (DNA): TGTGCCTGTGACGCTGGGGGGGATTACCGGTACACCGATAAACTCATCTTT. It translates to CACDAGGDYRYTDKLIF.

This clone has a handful of counts. This sequence is one base from a far larger clone and is likely a read error. The identical CDR3 is also encoded by other nucleotide sequences in the sample. The chain carries TRDV1 and TRDJ1, with TRDD3 matching over 8 bases. Assignment of the J gene here rests on matching the DNA to germline, because TCRdb gives none. Germline lookup yields CDR1 TSWWSYY and CDR2 QGS. This CDR3 spans 20 amino acids. V gave up 0 bases and J gave up 7 bases; unmatched junction bases: 22. CDR3 in amino acids: CALGELPSTFLGDRDGKLIF. Here the CDR3 DNA reads TGTGCTCTTGGGGAACTTCCTTCTACTTTCCTGGGGGACCGGGACGGTAAACTCATCTTT.

Remarks on this clone: TCRdb's protein, taken from a much larger clone, differs from this DNA's translation at residue 20, likely owing to a read error; the protein displayed comes from the DNA. The V gene reported is TRDV1; the J gene is uncalled; the D call of TRDD3 is as the table states it, not checked on the DNA. The germline V gene has CDR1 TSWWSYY and CDR2 QGS. The CDR3 has 21 residues. The CDR3: CALGERYFNTIRDTRVVNLTF. The CDR3 nucleotides read TGTGCTCTTGGGGAAAGGTATTTTAATACTATAAGGGATACGAGAGTGGTGAATCTCACCTTT.

As concerns this clone: TCRdb's protein for this DNA is that of a much larger clone and differs from the translation at residue 10, likely a read error; the protein shown is the DNA translation. The chain is built from TRDV1 and TRDJ1; 12 bases match TRDD3. The J gene comes from matching the DNA to germline here; TCRdb lacks it. Unmatched junction bases numbered 31, after V lost 2 bases and J lost 0 bases. Germline CDR1 TSWWSYY, CDR2 QGS. The length of the CDR3 is 26 residues. CDR3 nucleotides: TGTGCTCTTGGGGAATTAGGGCCTCCTGCGATTAGCTGGGGGATACGGGGGCCTTCTTACACCGATAAACTCATCTTT. Its protein is CALGELGPPAISWGIRGPSYTDKLIF.

Turning to this clone: The protein that TCRdb holds for this DNA derives from a much larger clone and differs from the translated DNA at residue 4, which likely indicates a read error; the protein shown here is translated from the DNA. This rearrangement joins TRDV2 to TRDJ2; D remains ambiguous. No J gene was available from TCRdb, and it was assigned here by a germline match of the DNA. This CDR3 is built from 19 residues. The germline V gene has CDR1 GEAIGNYY and CDR2 EKD. CDR3 residues: CACGTVGPVPRPLTAQLFF. The CDR3 nucleotides read TGTGCCTGTGGCACCGTTGGTCCCGTCCCCCGCCCTTTGACAGCACAACTCTTCTTT.